This entry lists 32 T cell receptor beta chains sequenced from one sample in a study of blood T cell repertoires in COVID-19. The assay was immunoSEQ multiplex PCR, and TCRdb's table has in-frame clones only and misses some. The sample carries fewer than 80,000 clones, 85% to 90% recorded once. The specimen sequenced was peripheral blood. The receptors were sampled from a human donor in a cohort sampled during active COVID-19.

The rearrangement joins TRBV11-2 to TRBJ2-7; D is uncertain. V shed 0 bases and J shed 4 bases, with 7 bases lying between them. This CDR3 has 13 amino acids. The V gene's germline CDR1 is SGHAT and CDR2 FQNNGV. CDR3 loop: CASSLDSIYEQYF. The CDR3 DNA reads as TGTGCCAGCAGCTTAGACAGTATTTACGAGCAGTACTTC.

This chain connects TRBV12-5 to TRBJ1-5, with a tentative D call TRBD1 (6 bases). CDR1 LGHNT and CDR2 FRNRAP come from the germline V gene. The CDR3 runs 13 residues. Trimming stripped 4 bases from V and 4 bases from J, with 8 bases between. CDR3 loop: CASGYQGNQPQHF. The CDR3 bases are TGTGCTAGTGGTTATCAGGGGAATCAGCCCCAGCATTTT.

CDR3 in amino acids: CASSQDLRQGVSNQPQHF. In nucleotides, the CDR3 is TGCGCCAGCAGCCAAGATTTGAGACAGGGCGTAAGCAATCAGCCCCAGCATTTT. The chain employs TRBV4-1 and TRBJ1-5; TRBD1 agrees at 7 bases. Germline V CDR1 and CDR2: MGHRA, YSYEKL. This CDR3 is 18 amino acids long. After removal of 0 bases from V and 1 base from J, the junction contained 9 bases not matched to a gene.

The rearrangement joins TRBV29-1 to TRBJ1-1, with TRBD1 identical over 7 bases. This CDR3 has 16 amino acids. The ends lost 5 bases at V and 0 bases at J; junction bases unmatched: 12. The germline V gene has CDR1 SQVTM and CDR2 ANQGSEA. The DNA for the CDR3 is TGCAGCGTTCCCCAGAACGGACAGGCCATGAACACTGAAGCTTTCTTT. Amino acids: CSVPQNGQAMNTEAFF.

The genes are TRBV7-9 and TRBJ1-1; 8 bases are a match to TRBD1. V shed 7 bases and J 11 bases; nucleotides not matched to a gene: 18. The CDR3 is 15 residues long. Germline-derived CDR1 and CDR2 are SEHNR and FQNEAQ (reference sequence). CDR3 protein: CASTTSGQGAWRAFF. In DNA, the CDR3 is TGTGCCAGCACCACATCCGGCCAGGGGGCCTGGAGGGCTTTCTTT.

The chain carries TRBV28 and TRBJ1-3; no clear D gene. The CDR3 loop spans 17 amino acids. Germline V CDR1 and CDR2: MDHEN, SYDVKM. V was cut by 6 bases and J by 1 base, with 19 bases left in between. The CDR3 is CASSRPGSFLSGNTIYF. The CDR3 region has the DNA TGTGCCAGCAGCCGACCGGGTTCCTTCTTATCTGGAAACACCATATATTTT.

The chain couples TRBV7-2 to TRBJ2-3; 8 positions agree with TRBD2. Losses at the gene ends were 1 base for V and 7 bases for J; bases not matched to a gene: 10. CDR3 length equals 16 residues. CDR1 SGHTA and CDR2 FQGNSA come from the germline V gene. As DNA, the CDR3 is TGTGCCAGCAGCTTAGGTGGTAGCGGGGACGGTAATACGCAGTATTTT. It codes for CASSLGGSGDGNTQYF.

The sample holds one count of this clone. The chain carries TRBV5-5 and TRBJ1-5; 8 bases map to TRBD1. The J segment lost 5 bases and the V segment lost 4 bases, leaving 2 bases of the junction unmatched. Germline assignment: CDR1 SGHKS and CDR2 YYEKEE (reference sequence). This CDR3 region has 13 residues. In DNA, the CDR3 is TGTGCCAGCAGCCAGGACAGGGATCAGCCCCAGCATTTT. Translating gives CASSQDRDQPQHF.

The chain has TRBV9 and TRBJ1-4; 7 positions match TRBD1. Looked up from germline, CDR1 is SGDLS and CDR2 is YYNGEE. After removal of 3 bases from V and 4 bases from J, the junction contained 6 bases not matched to a gene. The CDR3 loop spans 15 amino acids. This chain's CDR3 is CASSAGQSYNEKLFF. CDR3 coding DNA: TGTGCCAGCAGCGCGGGACAGAGCTATAATGAAAAACTGTTTTTT.

This chain uses TRBV9 with TRBJ1-6; tentative D call: TRBD1 (6 bases). Germline lookup yields CDR1 SGDLS and CDR2 YYNGEE. The CDR3 totals 14 residues. Trimming removed 4 bases from V and 7 bases from J, with 12 bases in between. The CDR3 DNA follows: TGTGCCAGCAGCATAGACAGGTTAAATTCACCCCTCCACTTT. Amino acid sequence: CASSIDRLNSPLHF.

The chain joins TRBV4-3 to TRBJ2-3; 8 bases are shared with TRBD2. Germline CDR1 and CDR2: LGHNA and YSLEER. The CDR3 has 13 amino acids. Trimming at V came to 1 base and at J to 10 bases, leaving 4 bases not matched to a gene. This CDR3 reads CASSQAGLAAQYF. CDR3 DNA sequence: TGCGCCAGCAGCCAAGCAGGACTAGCCGCGCAGTATTTT.

The genes are TRBV5-1 and TRBJ2-1; TRBD2 agrees at 8 bases. After removal of 3 bases from V and 4 bases from J, the junction contained 12 bases not matched to a gene. CDR3 length: 17 residues. Germline CDR1 SGHRS, CDR2 YFSETQ. For the CDR3, the DNA is TGCGCCAGCAGCTCAGGTACCGGGACTAGTAGGTACAATGAGCAGTTCTTC. It encodes CASSSGTGTSRYNEQFF.

This chain connects TRBV21-1 to TRBJ1-5. TRBV21-1 is termed a pseudogene. CDR3 length equals 14 residues. The CDR3 DNA is TGTGCCAGCAGCAAAGCGGGGGGGACGGAGCCCCAGCATTTT. It is translated as CASSKAGGTEPQHF.

The chain is built from TRBV2 and TRBJ2-3; 10 nucleotides match TRBD2. Germline V gives CDR1 SNHLY, CDR2 FYNNEI. The CDR3 sequence is 15 residues long. V gave up 6 bases and J gave up 4 bases; unmatched junction bases: 7. CDR3 nucleotides: TGTGCCAGCAGGGTAGCGGGAGGCGGGCCAGATACGCAGTATTTT. Residues: CASRVAGGGPDTQYF.

J is TRBJ2-6 and V is TRBV28; 9 nucleotides align to TRBD1. The CDR3 spans 17 residues. V lost 7 bases and J lost 0; bases outside the gene matches: 7. Germline V gene sequence: CDR1 MDHEN, CDR2 SYDVKM. The CDR3, as DNA: TGTGCCAGCAAAACAGGGGGCCCACCCTCTGGGGCCAACGTCCTGACTTTC. This gives the protein CASKTGGPPSGANVLTF.

The rearrangement uses TRBV29-1 and TRBJ2-6, with D perhaps TRBD1 (5 bases). CDR3 length equals 13 residues. Per the germline V gene, CDR1 is SQVTM and CDR2 is ANQGSEA. Trimming took 6 bases from V and 2 from J, leaving 8 bases between them. CDR3 protein: CSVQGTGANVLTF. The CDR3 DNA reads TGCAGCGTGCAGGGAACTGGGGCCAACGTCCTGACTTTC.

The gene calls are TRBV7-8 and TRBJ2-7; D possibly corresponds to TRBD1 (6 bases). Germline lookup yields CDR1 SGHVS and CDR2 FQNEAQ. V lost 5 bases, J lost 3 bases, and 17 bases lay in between. The CDR3 runs to 15 residues. In nucleotides, the CDR3 is TGTGCCAGCAGCCCAGCACAGGGACCAATCTACGAGCAGTACTTC. This translates into CASSPAQGPIYEQYF.

The chain has TRBV5-1 and TRBJ1-2; the match to TRBD1 covers 8 bases. This CDR3 contains 14 residues. V was pared by 7 bases and J by 4 bases, with 9 bases of the junction left unmatched. Germline V gene lookup returns CDR1 SGHRS and CDR2 YFSETQ. The CDR3 region is CASSFGTGLYGYTF. The CDR3 DNA is TGCGCCAGCTCCTTCGGGACAGGCCTCTATGGCTACACCTTC.

The chain uses TRBV5-4 and TRBJ2-2; 8 bases align to TRBD2. V gave up 4 bases and J gave up 0 bases; unmatched junction bases: 2. The CDR3 covers 15 residues. Germline CDR1 is SGHNT and CDR2 is YYREEE (reference sequence). The CDR3 DNA reads as TGTGCCAGCAGCCCCGGGGGGGCGAACACCGGGGAGCTGTTTTTT. Its translation: CASSPGGANTGELFF.

J is TRBJ1-1 and V is TRBV6-5; D is perhaps TRBD1 (5 bases). Germline V gives CDR1 MNHEY, CDR2 SVGAGI. The CDR3 is 15 residues long. V was pared by 8 bases and J by 3 bases, with 19 bases between. This CDR3 reads CASSSGGAGDTEAFF. CDR3 coding DNA: TGTGCCAGCTCCAGTGGAGGGGCTGGGGACACTGAAGCTTTCTTT.

The CDR3 reads CASSPIRTGSFQEKLFF. CDR3 sequence (DNA): TGTGCCAGCTCACCCATCCGGACAGGGTCTTTCCAAGAAAAACTGTTTTTT. The chain couples TRBV18 to TRBJ1-4, with TRBD1 matching 8 bases. CDR3 length equals 17 residues. Looked up from germline, CDR1 is KGHSH and CDR2 is LQKENI. V shed 3 bases and J 8 bases; nucleotides not matched to a gene: 14.

The rearrangement joins TRBV5-1 to TRBJ2-5, with 7 bases identical to TRBD2. The CDR3 length is 14 residues. J was trimmed by 1 base and V by 4 bases; bases with no gene match: 4. CDR1 and CDR2 from the germline V gene are SGHRS and YFSETQ. CDR3 residues: CASSVASGQETQYF. The CDR3 DNA reads as TGCGCCAGCAGCGTGGCTAGCGGCCAAGAGACCCAGTACTTC.

The V gene is TRBV6-7, the J gene TRBJ1-6; D possibly corresponds to TRBD1 (6 bases). TRBV6-7 is filed as an ORF, its function uncertain. This CDR3 has 16 residues. V was shortened by 5 bases and J by 9 bases, with 20 bases between the two germline ends. The CDR3 bases are TGTGCCAGCAGTATACAAAGCCGGGACATTTCTTCACCCCTCCACTTT. Amino acids: CASSIQSRDISSPLHF.

This clone has a single count. CDR3 nucleotides: TGTGCCAGCAGTTTCCCTTGGGAGGGTCGTGACTATGGCTACACCTTC. It codes for CASSFPWEGRDYGYTF. V is TRBV28 and J is TRBJ1-2; no definite D call. Germline values: CDR1 MDHEN, CDR2 SYDVKM. The V end lost 3 bases, the J end lost 3 bases, and 17 bases lay between the germline ends. This CDR3 region has 16 residues.

The chain combines TRBV7-3 with TRBJ2-1; 8 bases are shared with TRBD1. The V gene end was trimmed by 4 bases and the J gene end by 5 bases; junction bases not matched to a gene: 7. The CDR3 has 15 residues. The germline V gene encodes CDR1 SGHTA and CDR2 FQGTGA. The CDR3 here is CASSSTGTGNNEQFF. The DNA of the CDR3 is TGTGCCAGCAGCTCGACCGGGACAGGCAACAATGAGCAGTTCTTC.

This clone was observed a handful of times. This sequence joins TRBV4-3 and TRBJ2-7; 8 positions match TRBD2. The V gene end was trimmed by 1 base and the J gene end by 5 bases; junction bases not matched to a gene: 13. Germline CDR1 reads LGHNA; CDR2 reads YSLEER. CDR3 length: 17 amino acids. The CDR3 DNA reads as TGCGCCAGCAGCCAAGCGGTATATGGGACTAGTAACAACGAGCAGTACTTC. This encodes CASSQAVYGTSNNEQYF.

The chain is built from TRBV15 and TRBJ2-1; no clear D gene. The CDR3 length is 14 residues. Per the germline V gene, CDR1 is LNHNV and CDR2 is YYDKDF (reference sequence). Trimming stripped 0 bases from V and 13 bases from J, with 16 bases between. The CDR3 sequence is CATSRDGRESEQFF. The CDR3 DNA reads as TGTGCCACCAGCAGAGATGGGCGAGAAAGTGAACAGTTCTTC.

The gene calls are TRBV19 and TRBJ2-3, with D hard to call. The length of the CDR3 is 14 residues. Germline-derived CDR1 and CDR2 are LNHDA and SQIVND (reference sequence). The ends were cut back, 7 bases at V and 0 bases at J, with 11 bases in the middle. CDR3 bases: TGTGCCAGTAAGACTGCGCCTAGCACAGATACGCAGTATTTT. The encoded protein is CASKTAPSTDTQYF.

The chain uses TRBV10-3 and TRBJ2-5; TRBD2 matches 13 bases. This CDR3 is 17 amino acids long. Germline V gene lookup returns CDR1 ENHRY and CDR2 SYGVKD. Trimming cost V 3 bases and J 0 bases; bases outside gene matches: 4. CDR3 DNA sequence: TGTGCCATCAGTGACGGACTAGCGGGAGTCTACCAAGAGACCCAGTACTTC. Translated: CAISDGLAGVYQETQYF.

This clone was seen only once. V is TRBV6-4 and J is TRBJ2-5; 11 nucleotides match TRBD2. The ends lost 7 bases at V and 4 bases at J; junction bases unmatched: 2. CDR3 length equals 13 residues. Germline CDR1 MRHNA, CDR2 SNTAGT. The CDR3 DNA sequence: TGTGCCAGCAATGGACTAGCGGGAGAGACCCAGTACTTC. This encodes CASNGLAGETQYF.

The gene calls are TRBV6-5 and TRBJ1-6; 11 nucleotides line up with TRBD1. Germline V CDR1 and CDR2: MNHEY, SVGAGI. The CDR3 is made up of 15 amino acids. Germline trimming cut 7 bases from V and 6 bases from J; bases unmatched to any gene: 5. The CDR3 sequence is CASNPGTGGNSPLHF. The DNA of the CDR3 is TGTGCCAGCAACCCCGGGACAGGGGGTAATTCACCCCTCCACTTT.

The rearrangement joins TRBV6-6 to TRBJ2-2; D perhaps matches TRBD2 (6 bases). Trimming stripped 2 bases from V and 3 bases from J, with 13 bases between. Germline CDR1 and CDR2: MNHNY and SVGAGI (reference sequence). The CDR3 contains 16 residues. The CDR3 DNA is TGTGCCAGCAGTTACACGGGAGTGTCGTACACCGGGGAGCTGTTTTTT. Its protein product is CASSYTGVSYTGELFF.